What follows are 3 T cell receptor beta chains derived from one specimen sequenced in a study of radiotherapy plus CTLA-4 blockade in lung cancer. Using immunoSEQ multiplex PCR, the repertoire was profiled, and TCRdb retains in-frame clones only, with some absent. The sample has 100,000 or so clones, about four fifths seen once; the top ten hold under 30%. This material consisted of peripheral blood, taken from a patient treated with radiotherapy plus ipilimumab. Source of these receptors: a human donor with non-small cell lung cancer that progressed on radiotherapy plus ipilimumab.

The chain couples TRBV15 to TRBJ1-2; D gene uncertain. This CDR3 spans 14 amino acids. In germline, CDR1 is LNHNV, CDR2 YYDKDF (reference sequence). Trimming took off 0 bases at V and 8 bases at J, with 13 bases between the two ends. The CDR3 bases are TGTGCCACCAGCAGAGATCTGATGGGTTGGGGCTACACCTTC. Translation: CATSRDLMGWGYTF.

This chain connects TRBV27 to TRBJ2-1, with D unresolved. V gave up 2 bases and J gave up 9 bases, with 14 bases separating them. Germline CDR1 is MNHEY and CDR2 is SMNVEV (reference sequence). This CDR3 contains 14 residues. CDR3 in DNA: TGTGCCAGCAGTTTACTTCCCCCAGATAGTGAGCAGTTCTTC. Translated: CASSLLPPDSEQFF.

This clone was counted a single time. This chain links TRBV7-6 with TRBJ2-6; 7 bases are a match to TRBD1. CDR1 is SGHVS and CDR2 is FNYEAQ in the germline V gene. The CDR3 consists of 17 residues. The J segment lost 2 bases and the V segment lost 5 bases, leaving 9 bases of the junction unmatched. As DNA, the CDR3 is TGTGCCAGCAGCCATAGGACAGGTGCTGCTGGGGCCAACGTCCTGACTTTC. Its translation is CASSHRTGAAGANVLTF.